The clone carrying this T cell receptor beta chain was seen a handful of times. In TCRdb, the reads were re-called with MiXCR into one record per CDR3 protein. Of a few hundred thousand distinct CDR3 sequences in the sample, more than 8% are singletons; the top ten hold 4.3%. This sample was included in a study of T cell repertoires in cytomegalovirus infection. This CDR3 region has 13 residues. Looked up from germline, CDR1 is LNHDA and CDR2 is SQIVND (reference sequence). V was cut by 1 base and J by 9 bases, with 11 bases left in between. The clonotype comes from a human donor in good health (CMV status not recorded). Some clones in this sample may be carry-over from other donors' samples. The rearrangement links TRBV19 to TRBJ2-3; D may be TRBD1 or TRBD2 (5 bases each). Sequencing used PBMCs. The CDR3 region is CASSIGGERTQYF. In nucleotides, the CDR3 is TGTGCCAGTAGTATAGGAGGGGAAAGGACGCAGTATTTT.